The 12 T cell receptor beta chains below come from one sample, sequenced in a study of blood T cell repertoires in COVID-19. The protocol was immunoSEQ multiplex PCR, while the TCRdb copy is restricted to in-frame clones and leaves out a portion. This table holds around 30,000 clones, approximately 82% found once. Sequenced input: peripheral blood. The receptors were gathered from an elderly man with active or convalescent COVID-19.

About this clone: The sample holds other DNA sequences that translate to the same CDR3. The chain uses TRBV5-4 and TRBJ2-5; D is unresolved. V was clipped by 0 bases and J by 2 bases, with 8 bases between them. The germline CDR1 and CDR2 sequences are SGHNT and YYREEE (reference sequence). The CDR3 has 14 residues. The DNA for the CDR3 is TGTGCCAGCAGCTTGGCCGGAGTACAAGAGACCCAGTACTTC. Translated: CASSLAGVQETQYF.

CDR3: CASSDIQGEYDEQYF. In DNA, the CDR3 is TGCGCCAGCAGTGACATACAGGGGGAGTACGACGAGCAGTACTTC. The genes are TRBV10-1 and TRBJ2-7; TRBD1 aligns across 8 bases. Germline V gives CDR1 WNHNN, CDR2 SYGVQD (reference sequence). The ends lost 3 bases at V and 5 bases at J; junction bases unmatched: 9. The CDR3 loop spans 15 amino acids.

The V call is TRBV5-1, the J call TRBJ2-5, with a weak D call TRBD1 (5 bases). Germline CDR1 SGHRS, CDR2 YFSETQ. V was trimmed by 4 bases and J by 1 base, leaving 8 bases between them. The CDR3 is 13 residues long. The CDR3 DNA reads TGCGCCAGCAGCCCAGGGCCCCAAGAGACCCAGTACTTC. Translated: CASSPGPQETQYF.

The CDR3 loop is CASSRERDSTSPQHF. The CDR3 nucleotides read TGTGCCAGCAGCAGAGAGAGAGACAGTACCAGCCCCCAGCATTTT. The V call is TRBV7-9, the J call TRBJ1-5, with TRBD1 as a possible D gene (5 bases). This CDR3 is built from 15 residues. Trimming took off 5 bases at V and 10 bases at J, with 21 bases between the two ends. Looked up from germline, CDR1 is SEHNR and CDR2 is FQNEAQ (reference sequence).

The V and J genes are TRBV18 and TRBJ2-7; 8 positions agree with TRBD1. The CDR3 runs 13 residues. Germline trimming cut 6 bases from V and 6 bases from J; bases unmatched to any gene: 7. Germline CDR1 is KGHSH and CDR2 is LQKENI. The CDR3 region has the DNA TGTGCCAGCTCGACAGGGGTCTCAGGCGAGCAGTACTTC. Translating gives CASSTGVSGEQYF.

The chain has TRBV27 and TRBJ1-4, with D possibly matching TRBD1 (6 bases). The CDR3 has 17 residues. Germline V gene lookup returns CDR1 MNHEY and CDR2 SMNVEV (reference sequence). V lost 6 bases and J lost 2, with 19 bases in between. CDR3 loop: CASRKQGNLQTNEKLFF. CDR3 sequence (DNA): TGTGCCAGCAGAAAGCAGGGGAATCTACAGACTAATGAAAAACTGTTTTTT.

The V call is TRBV3-1 (or the pseudogene TRBV3-2), the J call TRBJ2-3, with D uncertain. Germline CDR1 reads LGHDT; CDR2 reads YNNKEL (reference sequence). The CDR3 is 13 residues long. The V end lost 6 bases, the J end lost 1 base, and 8 bases lay between the germline ends. CDR3 nucleotide sequence: TGTGCCAGCAGTAATTTCGGCACAGATACGCAGTATTTT. This codes for CASSNFGTDTQYF.

CDR3 protein: CASSRTGGGYTF. The CDR3 DNA follows: TGTGCCAGCAGTCGAACAGGGGGCGGCTACACCTTC. V and J are TRBV28 and TRBJ1-2; 9 nucleotides match TRBD1. This CDR3 region has 12 residues. J lost 8 bases, V lost 5 bases, and 3 bases had no gene match. The germline V gene encodes CDR1 MDHEN and CDR2 SYDVKM.

A few counts support this clone. The rearrangement links TRBV7-2 to TRBJ2-7; possibly TRBD1 for D (6 bases). This CDR3 region has 14 residues. Trimming took off 3 bases at V and 5 bases at J, with 14 bases between the two ends. Germline CDR1 is SGHTA and CDR2 is FQGNSA. CDR3 nucleotide sequence: TGTGCCAGCAGCTTTAGCCAGGGGAACAACGAGCAGTACTTC. It is translated as CASSFSQGNNEQYF.

This clone was seen only a few times. The rearrangement links TRBV29-1 to TRBJ2-2; D remains unclear. Germline assignment: CDR1 SQVTM and CDR2 ANQGSEA. V lost 6 bases to trimming and J lost 4 bases, with 12 bases between them. The CDR3 length is 13 residues. The CDR3 is CSVSPRGTGELFF. In DNA form, the CDR3 reads TGCAGCGTGTCTCCTCGAGGCACCGGGGAGCTGTTTTTT.

The chain recombines TRBV28 with TRBJ2-6; 8 nucleotides align to TRBD2. The CDR3 has 17 residues. V was pared by 2 bases and J by 1 base, with 4 bases of the junction left unmatched. Per germline, CDR1 MDHEN and CDR2 SYDVKM. In nucleotides, the CDR3 is TGTGCCAGCAGTTTAGCGGGAGGTTGGTCTGGGGCCAACGTCCTGACTTTC. The encoded protein is CASSLAGGWSGANVLTF.

The V and J genes are TRBV25-1 and TRBJ1-1; TRBD1 matches at 8 bases. V was clipped by 8 bases and J by 3 bases; unmatched bases: 8. CDR1 and CDR2 (germline): MGHDK, SYGVNS. The CDR3 has 14 amino acids. CDR3 protein: CASLPTGGYTEAFF. The CDR3 DNA is TGTGCCAGCTTGCCAACAGGGGGGTACACTGAAGCTTTCTTT.